This TCR beta chain was retrieved from a study of T cells after yellow fever vaccination. Conversion of TCR transcripts into cDNA relied on 5'RACE template switching, which added a universal primer site and UMIs. Via MiXCR, TCRdb re-called the 5' RACE reads, giving one row per CDR3 protein. The sample has just under 600,000 distinct CDR3 sequences, approximately 15% seen once. Comments on this clonotype: Its antigen is still unknown. Possible read error: a much larger clone is one base away. The CDR3 ends on some other residue instead of the conserved phenylalanine or tryptophan, so this is likely a read error.

The germline V and J ends were trimmed by 0 bases and 3 bases, with 6 bases remaining between them. The CDR3 is 13 residues long. The germline V gene encodes CDR1 SGHRS and CDR2 YFSETQ. Whole-study results and caveats: Reappearance after the booster was seen for most primary-vaccination clones, at approximately 97% CD4 and more than 80% CD8. Of the clonotypes, a small share occurred in both CD4 and CD8 compartments. Weaker, the secondary response had a peak occurring faster, on day 5 versus 15.

The rearrangement joins TRBV5-1 to TRBJ2-5; D is unresolved. This clonotype was sampled from a man aged 25-45 years who received the YFV17D yellow fever vaccine. The sample consisted of PBMCs, taken on the day of the yellow fever booster vaccination. The CDR3 coding sequence is TGCGCCAGCAGCTTGGGAAACGAAGAGACCCAGTACTCC. This sequence encodes CASSLGNEETQYS.